The rows below give T cell receptor beta chains drawn from one sample of a study of T cell changes during pregnancy in multiple sclerosis. The data were produced by immunoSEQ multiplex PCR, yet TCRdb's version contains in-frame clones alone and is incomplete. The table records around 64,000 clones, about 93% of them present only once. The source material was CD8+ T cells from peripheral blood mononuclear cells, sampled in the third trimester of pregnancy. The source is a female donor with multiple sclerosis, enrolled in a pregnancy study. Each CDR3 is given with its conserved first and last residue. The order of the fields is V gene, J gene, clone size, CDR3 protein. Size tells how often a clone was seen (once, few, many) or the class of an expanded clone, and some rows leave it out.

TRBV5-4	TRBJ2-7	.	CAVGHLRGTGDYEQYF
TRBV10-2	TRBJ1-1	.	CASRTGSGTEAFF
TRBV7-6	TRBJ2-1	.	CASSPTRGSYNEQFF
TRBV10-3	TRBJ2-1	.	CAISETSGSYNEQFF
TRBV4-1	TRBJ1-1	once	CASSPDRGRGTEAFF
TRBV29-1	TRBJ2-1	.	CSVEGTGRSNEQFF
TRBV6-4	TRBJ2-3	few	CASSPGGGGDTQYF
TRBV6-1	TRBJ2-1	.	CASSESRLAGWEQFF
TRBV27	TRBJ2-7	.	CASGFGTGGYEQYF
TRBV19	TRBJ1-1	.	CASSMTGANTEAFF
TRBV5-1	TRBJ2-4	.	CASSPIQGTGILEAKNIQYF
TRBV2	TRBJ2-7	once	CASSEGQGVTYEQYF
TRBV14	TRBJ1-1	.	CASSPFSEVEAFF
TRBV5-4	TRBJ2-5	.	CASSLGLVGRQETQYF
TRBV7-9	TRBJ2-7	.	CASSLGSRALSYEQYF
TRBV4-1	TRBJ2-1	.	CASSPRGEREKNEQFF
TRBV7-9	TRBJ1-1	medium-sized	CASSNLQGAKAEAFF
TRBV19	TRBJ1-2	once	CASSIPRPGGGNYGYTF
TRBV5-1	TRBJ1-1	.	CASSLAGLQNTEAFF
TRBV7-2	TRBJ2-3	.	CASSDSGRARDTQYF
TRBV5-1	TRBJ2-7	.	CASSGTASYEQYF
TRBV27	TRBJ1-1	.	CASSLDWDTEAFF
TRBV4-2	TRBJ2-7	.	CASSQGWSTSGLYEQYF
TRBV18	TRBJ2-7	.	CASSPPSGRTLDEQYF
TRBV4-1	TRBJ2-3	.	CASSLLAVGDTQYF
TRBV19	TRBJ2-7	.	CASSISRGSEQYF
TRBV5-8	TRBJ2-1	.	CASSWGLAPDYNEQFF
TRBV27	TRBJ1-2	.	CASTNTDRAIGYGYTF
TRBV5-1	TRBJ2-3	.	CASSSPPGLKKTDTQYF
TRBV9	TRBJ1-2	.	CASSVAGGGYGYTF
TRBV6-1	TRBJ2-3	.	CASSEGLAVPTDTQYF
TRBV7-9	TRBJ2-1	.	CASSPAGWGHEQFF
TRBV7-6	TRBJ2-2	.	CASSSLFPQGGGYTGELFF
TRBV4-1	TRBJ1-5	.	CASSQDGRGQPQHF
TRBV6-4	TRBJ2-3	many	CASGDSGSDTQYF
TRBV2	TRBJ2-6	.	CASRGPGANVLTF
TRBV4-2	TRBJ1-2	.	CASSQDLGQVLGYTF
TRBV7-9	TRBJ2-3	.	CASLGDTDTQYF
TRBV29-1	TRBJ2-7	.	CSVLVPADEQYF
TRBV7-9	TRBJ2-5	once	CASRPGTSGQETQYF
TRBV7-9	TRBJ2-7	.	CAASGGPWEQYF
TRBV2	TRBJ2-2	once	CASSGTSGRRGGELFF
TRBV7-8	TRBJ2-1	.	CASRSTSGRYNEQFF
TRBV6-5	TRBJ2-1	once	CASSYIASGSDEQFF
TRBV27	TRBJ2-2	.	CASKVARTNTGELFF
TRBV6-1	TRBJ2-1	.	CASRLQGNEQFF
TRBV30	TRBJ2-2	.	CAWRGTGGDTGELFF
TRBV19	TRBJ1-1	.	CASKQGESEAFF
TRBV18	TRBJ2-2	.	CASSPVDAHEGGELFF